This T cell receptor (beta chain) was identified during a study of T cell responses to AZD1222 COVID-19 vaccine. V lost 1 base to trimming and J lost 0 bases, with 9 bases between them. The CDR3 has 15 residues. Germline loops: CDR1 SEHNR, CDR2 FQNEAQ (reference sequence). TCRdb's copy holds only in-frame clones and misses some; the assay was immunoSEQ multiplex PCR. The sample records about 110,000 clones, nearly 90% being singletons. The receptor was derived from an adult in good health. Specimen: peripheral blood, collected on day 0 of AZD1222 vaccination. The chain links TRBV7-9 to TRBJ1-1; D not resolved. CDR3 protein: CASSLVRVMNTEAFF. In DNA, the CDR3 is TGTGCCAGCAGCTTAGTACGCGTTATGAACACTGAAGCTTTCTTT. Full variable domain (outside the CDR3, taken from reference TRBV7-9 and TRBJ1-1): DTGVSQNPRHKITKRGQNVTFRCDPISEHNRLYWYRQTLGQGPEFLTYFQNEAQLEKSRLLSDRFSAERPKGSFSTLEIQRTEQGDSAMYLCASSLVRVMNTEAFFGQGTRLTVV.